In this sample, the clone carrying this T cell receptor (beta chain) turned up once. Trimming removed 5 bases at V and 4 bases at J, with 13 bases between. The CDR3 has 14 residues. Germline V gene sequence: CDR1 MNHNS, CDR2 SASEGT. Using its own MiXCR run on the 5' RACE reads, TCRdb lists one record per CDR3 protein. The repertoire consists of about 240,000 distinct CDR3 sequences, with 10% occurring once and the leading ten covering more than 8%. These data belong to a study of identical twins. The sequence was obtained from a man aged 50 to 59 in good health. Sequenced material: memory T cells sorted from blood. The rearrangement links TRBV6-1 to TRBJ2-3; D possibly corresponds to TRBD2 (6 bases). The CDR3 DNA is TGTGCCAGCAGTCCTGGACTAAAGTCAGATACGCAGTATTTT. This sequence encodes CASSPGLKSDTQYF.